Presented here are 29 T cell receptor beta chains from one specimen sequenced in a study of spatial heterogeneity in lung cancer. Noted time point: sample taken at primary tumor resection. Their antigens are not known. Each CDR3 protein gets one entry after TCRdb re-called the 5' RACE reads with MiXCR. The data contain roughly 16,000 distinct CDR3 sequences, 6% to 7% of them singletons. Study-wide results and limits: For expanded intratumoral alpha and beta TCRs, counts tracked tumor mutation counts.

Sequenced here: lung tumor tissue, sampled at surgery. The receptor source for this set is a female donor with early-stage non-small cell lung cancer.

In this sample, this clonotype turned up many times. This beta chain was picked up by a library intended for alpha chains and is off target, so its count carries little meaning. The chain carries TRBV27 and TRBJ1-1; the D is unclear. The CDR3 has 15 residues. Germline values: CDR1 MNHEY, CDR2 SMNVEV (reference sequence). V dropped 3 bases and J dropped 0 bases, with 11 bases sitting between them. The DNA for the CDR3 is TGTGCCAGCAGTTTTAATGAGGACCTGAACACTGAAGCTTTCTTT. Its protein is CASSFNEDLNTEAFF.

As concerns this clonotype: This beta chain turned up in a library designed for alpha chains; as an off-target read, its abundance says little. The chain combines TRBV12-3 or TRBV12-4 with TRBJ2-1, with TRBD1 matching 8 bases. The V gene end was trimmed by 5 bases and the J gene end by 7 bases; junction bases not matched to a gene: 10. The CDR3 has 15 residues. Here the CDR3 reads CASSLGQGKGNEQFF. The CDR3 DNA follows: TGTGCCAGCAGTCTTGGACAGGGAAAAGGGAATGAGCAGTTCTTC.

This clonotype was recorded many times. Being off target in a library aimed at alpha chains, this beta chain has a size of little meaning. The V call is TRBV19, the J call TRBJ2-3; D ambiguous. Germline V CDR1 and CDR2: LNHDA, SQIVND (reference sequence). CDR3 size: 16 residues. The germline V and J ends were trimmed by 2 bases and 6 bases, with 18 bases remaining between them. CDR3 in amino acids: CASSIYSDLGSDTQYF. DNA for the CDR3: TGTGCCAGTAGTATATACTCGGACCTTGGATCCGATACGCAGTATTTT.

This clonotype was counted at least ten times. This beta chain is an unintended read in a library built for alpha chains; its size means little. The genes are TRBV19 and TRBJ1-2; TRBD1 matches 7 bases. The V gene end was trimmed by 7 bases and the J gene end by 8 bases; junction bases not matched to a gene: 10. This CDR3 is built from 13 residues. Germline V gene sequence: CDR1 LNHDA, CDR2 SQIVND (reference sequence). The CDR3 nucleotides are TGTGCCAGTACCCCCGGAGGGGGCTCGGGCTACACCTTC. It is translated as CASTPGGGSGYTF.

This clonotype was observed many times. Within a library made for alpha chains, this beta chain is off target, and its count is uninformative. This rearrangement joins TRBV15 to TRBJ2-5; 7 bases agree with TRBD1. Trimming removed 8 bases from V and 3 bases from J; junction bases left unmatched: 6. CDR1 and CDR2 (germline): LNHNV, YYDKDF (reference sequence). The CDR3 extends over 13 amino acids. The CDR3 DNA reads TGTGCCACCCTACGGACAGGAGAAGAGACCCAGTACTTC. It specifies CATLRTGEETQYF.

This clonotype is categorized as medium-sized. This beta chain is an unintended read in a library built for alpha chains; its size means little. The chain links TRBV20-1 to TRBJ1-1; 7 nucleotides agree with TRBD1. Losses at the gene ends were 6 bases for V and 7 bases for J; bases not matched to a gene: 8. The CDR3 runs to 12 residues. CDR1 and CDR2 (germline): DFQATT, SNEGSKA (reference sequence). The CDR3, as DNA: TGCAGTGCATCGACAGGGTCCATTGAAGCTTTCTTT. Residues: CSASTGSIEAFF.

This clonotype is medium-sized. This beta chain is an off-target read within a library intended for alpha chains, so its frequency means little. The chain recombines TRBV20-1 with TRBJ2-7; D may be TRBD2 (6 bases). The V end lost 2 bases, the J end lost 2 bases, and 19 bases lay between the germline ends. The germline CDR1 and CDR2 sequences are DFQATT and SNEGSKA (reference sequence). The CDR3 is made up of 16 amino acids. The CDR3 loop is CSARSPELAGTYEQYF. CDR3 in DNA: TGCAGTGCTAGATCCCCCGAACTAGCAGGGACCTACGAGCAGTACTTC.

Comment on this clonotype: Within a library made for alpha chains, this beta chain is off target, and its count is uninformative. This CDR3 reads CASSVATRDRASSYNEQFF. For the CDR3, the DNA is TGTGCCAGCAGCGTAGCCACCCGGGACAGGGCAAGCTCCTACAATGAGCAGTTCTTC. The V gene is TRBV9, the J gene TRBJ2-1; 9 bases fit TRBD1. The CDR3 extends over 19 amino acids. The V gene's germline CDR1 is SGDLS and CDR2 YYNGEE. J lost 0 bases, V lost 0 bases, and 10 bases had no gene match. Drawing the rest from reference TRBV9 and TRBJ2-1, the complete variable domain is DSGVTQTPKHLITATGQRVTLRCSPRSGDLSVYWYQQSLDQGLQFLIQYYNGEERAKGNILERFSAQQFPDLHSELNLSSLELGDSALYFCASSVATRDRASSYNEQFFGPGTRLTVL.

In the case of this clonotype: For a library built for alpha chains, this beta chain is a stray read; little rests on its size. The chain employs TRBV3-1 and TRBJ2-3; 9 bases agree with TRBD2. The CDR3 sequence is 16 residues long. Germline V lookup: CDR1 LGHDT, CDR2 YNNKEL (reference sequence). The ends lost 1 base at V and 1 base at J; junction bases unmatched: 3. The CDR3 DNA reads TGTGCCAGCAGCCAAGGAGCGGGGGGCCGCACAGATACGCAGTATTTT. Its protein is CASSQGAGGRTDTQYF.

This clonotype occurred many times. In a library made to pick up alpha chains, this beta chain is a stray read with a size that means little. The chain uses TRBV29-1 and TRBJ1-2; D gene unclear. V shed 1 base and J shed 4 bases, with 10 bases lying between them. The CDR3 spans 13 residues. The germline CDR1 and CDR2 sequences are SQVTM and ANQGSEA. The CDR3 region has the DNA TGCAGCGTTGAAGTAGGGATACCCTATGGCTACACCTTC. Amino acids: CSVEVGIPYGYTF.

This clonotype has at least ten counts. This beta chain appears as a stray read in a library generated for alpha chains; its size is not informative. The chain recombines TRBV20-1 with TRBJ2-5; 7 nucleotides agree with TRBD1. This CDR3 is built from 14 residues. J lost 5 bases, V lost 4 bases, and 10 bases had no gene match. Germline lookup yields CDR1 DFQATT and CDR2 SNEGSKA (reference sequence). CDR3 DNA: TGCAGTGCTAACAGAGGGGGCGCAGGGGAGACCCAGTACTTC. Its protein is CSANRGGAGETQYF.

This clonotype was observed at least ten times. Little can be read into the size of this beta chain, an off-target read in a library designed for alpha chains. The chain has TRBV4-3 and TRBJ1-6, with D unclear. V was clipped by 0 bases and J by 0 bases, with 12 bases between them. The germline V gene encodes CDR1 LGHNA and CDR2 YSLEER. This CDR3 contains 18 residues. This CDR3 reads CASSQDRPTSSYNSPLHF. DNA of the CDR3: TGCGCCAGCAGCCAAGACCGCCCCACGAGCTCCTATAATTCACCCCTCCACTTT.

This clonotype was seen ten or more times. This beta chain is an off-target read within a library intended for alpha chains, so its frequency means little. CDR3 loop: CASSLYYRNQPQHF. CDR3 sequence (DNA): TGTGCCAGCAGTTTATACTACCGCAATCAGCCCCAGCATTTT. V is TRBV28 and J is TRBJ1-5, with unresolved D. The CDR3 spans 14 residues. V gave up 1 base and J gave up 2 bases, with 6 bases separating them. Per germline, CDR1 MDHEN and CDR2 SYDVKM.

This clonotype was detected many times. This beta chain was picked up by a library intended for alpha chains and is off target, so its count carries little meaning. The chain employs TRBV11-2 and TRBJ2-3; D is possibly TRBD1 (6 bases). CDR1 and CDR2 (germline): SGHAT, FQNNGV. Deletions cut 1 base from V and 2 bases from J, with 10 bases between. CDR3 length equals 15 residues. The CDR3 sequence is CASSLVGHFTDTQYF. The CDR3 DNA is TGTGCCAGCAGCTTAGTGGGACACTTCACAGATACGCAGTATTTT.

This clonotype was recorded a few times. Because the library targeted alpha chains, this beta chain is an off-target read whose size means little. The chain recombines TRBV7-6 with TRBJ1-6; D uncertain. V lost 3 bases to trimming and J lost 0 bases, with 9 bases between them. This CDR3 spans 16 amino acids. Germline V gives CDR1 SGHVS, CDR2 FNYEAQ. Here the CDR3 reads CASSLTELSYNSPLHF. The CDR3 DNA sequence: TGTGCCAGCAGCTTGACGGAACTCTCCTATAATTCACCCCTCCACTTT.

Concerning this clonotype itself: A library prepared for alpha chains yielded this beta chain as an off-target read; its size is of little meaning. The chain combines TRBV6-1 with TRBJ2-7, with D perhaps matching TRBD1 or TRBD2 (7 bases each). Germline-derived CDR1 and CDR2 are MNHNS and SASEGT. Trimming cost V 7 bases and J 4 bases, with 17 bases left between them. The length of the CDR3 is 14 residues. CDR3 sequence: CASTPTGTTYEQYF. DNA for the CDR3: TGTGCCAGCACCCCGACAGGGACTACATACGAGCAGTACTTC.

This clonotype was observed at least ten times. This beta chain is off target for a library built for alpha chains, so its abundance means little. The chain carries TRBV18 and TRBJ2-7; no firm D call. Trimming took off 3 bases at V and 7 bases at J, with 7 bases between the two ends. Germline loops: CDR1 KGHSH, CDR2 LQKENI. The CDR3 extends over 11 amino acids. The CDR3 is CASSPAREQYF. In DNA, the CDR3 is TGTGCCAGCTCACCCGCGAGGGAGCAGTACTTC.

This clonotype is classed as medium-sized. This beta chain came through as a stray read in a library set up for alpha chains, and its size says little. The V and J genes are TRBV3-1 and TRBJ2-1; D remains unclear. CDR3 length: 13 amino acids. In germline, CDR1 is LGHDT, CDR2 YNNKEL (reference sequence). V was shortened by 4 bases and J by 2 bases, with 6 bases between the two germline ends. The CDR3 sequence: CASSLDTYNEQFF. CDR3 in DNA: TGTGCCAGCAGCCTCGACACCTACAATGAGCAGTTCTTC.

This clonotype was seen more than once but under ten times. This beta chain appears as a stray read in a library generated for alpha chains; its size is not informative. The gene calls are TRBV20-1 and TRBJ2-5; D perhaps matches TRBD1 (6 bases). V was cut by 1 base and J by 4 bases, with 19 bases left in between. This CDR3 is 16 amino acids long. In germline, CDR1 is DFQATT, CDR2 SNEGSKA (reference sequence). In DNA form, the CDR3 reads TGCAGTGCTAGAGCCCCAAAGGGGGACATAGGAGAGACCCAGTACTTC. Translating gives CSARAPKGDIGETQYF.

This clonotype was picked up many times. The size of this beta chain means little, since it is a stray read in a library made for alpha chains. V is TRBV30 and J is TRBJ2-3; the D gene is possibly TRBD2 (5 bases). The CDR3 spans 14 residues. Germline V lookup: CDR1 GTSNPN, CDR2 SVGIG (reference sequence). V dropped 0 bases and J dropped 1 base, with 8 bases sitting between them. The CDR3: CAWSVGRGTDTQYF. The CDR3 bases are TGTGCCTGGAGTGTCGGGCGGGGCACAGATACGCAGTATTTT. The full variable domain, in which reference TRBV30 and TRBJ2-3 provide the parts outside the CDR3, is SQTIHQWPATLVQPVGSPLSLECTVEGTSNPNLYWYRQAAGRGLQLLFYSVGIGQISSEVPQNLSASRPQDRQFILSSKKLLLSDSGFYLCAWSVGRGTDTQYFGPGTRLTVL.

This clonotype showed up many times. This beta chain came through as a stray read in a library set up for alpha chains, and its size says little. The rearrangement uses TRBV7-9 and TRBJ1-1, with D tentatively TRBD1 (5 bases). The V gene's germline CDR1 is SEHNR and CDR2 FQNEAQ (reference sequence). This CDR3 region has 14 residues. The V end was cut by 3 bases, the J end by 2 bases, with 10 bases between. The CDR3 sequence: CASSFRTPNTEAFF. In nucleotides, the CDR3 is TGTGCCAGCAGCTTCCGGACACCCAACACTGAAGCTTTCTTT.

Concerning this clonotype: Since the library was made to target alpha chains, this beta chain is a stray read and its abundance is not meaningful. V and J are TRBV28 and TRBJ2-1, with D tentatively TRBD1 or TRBD2 (5 bases each). CDR3 length equals 15 residues. Looked up from germline, CDR1 is MDHEN and CDR2 is SYDVKM. V lost 5 bases, J lost 6 bases, and 17 bases lay in between. The DNA of the CDR3 is TGTGCCAGCAGTCCTCTTACCGGGGCCTTCAATGAGCAGTTCTTC. Protein product: CASSPLTGAFNEQFF.

This clonotype was counted ten times or more. Because this beta chain is a stray read in a library intended to capture alpha chains, its abundance should not be given much weight. This chain links TRBV21-1 with TRBJ2-3; the D call in the table, TRBD2, was not verified against the DNA. TRBV21-1 is flagged as a pseudogene. The CDR3 is made up of 18 amino acids. This CDR3 is CASSNTGTSGGAADTQYF. CDR3 sequence (DNA): TGTGCCAGCAGCAATACAGGGACTAGCGGGGGGGCCGCAGATACGCAGTATTTT.

In its sample, this clonotype was seen a few times. This beta chain is an off-target read within a library intended for alpha chains, so its frequency means little. J is TRBJ1-2 and V is TRBV5-4, with D unclear. V was pared by 4 bases and J by 12 bases, with 13 bases between. Germline V gene lookup returns CDR1 SGHNT and CDR2 YYREEE (reference sequence). There are 11 residues in the CDR3. CDR3 sequence reads: CASSLLGSHTF. CDR3 nucleotide sequence: TGTGCCAGCAGCCTCTTGGGGTCGCACACCTTC.

This clonotype was seen repeatedly, ten times or more. Being off target in a library aimed at alpha chains, this beta chain has a size of little meaning. The chain uses TRBV7-2 and TRBJ1-2; no definite D call. Trimming left V 2 bases short and J 1 base short, with 14 bases between. The CDR3 loop spans 16 amino acids. Germline-derived CDR1 and CDR2 are SGHTA and FQGNSA. CDR3 bases: TGTGCCAGCAGCTTAAGGCGCCTGGCCCATAACTATGGCTACACCTTC. It translates to CASSLRRLAHNYGYTF.

This clonotype was found many times. In a library made to pick up alpha chains, this beta chain is a stray read with a size that means little. The chain uses TRBV7-2 and TRBJ2-1; D is ambiguous. V lost 5 bases and J lost 1, with 12 bases in between. This CDR3 has 15 amino acids. The germline V gene encodes CDR1 SGHTA and CDR2 FQGNSA. The CDR3 DNA follows: TGTGCCAGCAGCCCCCCTAGGCTGTCCTACAATGAGCAGTTCTTC. It yields the protein CASSPPRLSYNEQFF.

This clonotype was seen ten or more times. Since the library was made to target alpha chains, this beta chain is a stray read and its abundance is not meaningful. The CDR3 is CASSPGETQYF. As DNA, the CDR3 is TGTGCCAGCTCACCTGGAGAGACCCAGTACTTC. V is TRBV18 and J is TRBJ2-5; D is ambiguous. The CDR3 has 11 residues. The germline CDR1 and CDR2 sequences are KGHSH and LQKENI. The germline V and J ends were trimmed by 3 bases and 4 bases, with 3 bases remaining between them.

With regard to this clonotype: This beta chain lies outside the target of a library built for alpha chains; its clone size means little. The chain links TRBV6-2 or TRBV6-3 to TRBJ1-5; D is uncertain. CDR3 length: 15 amino acids. V lost 4 bases to trimming and J lost 7 bases, with 17 bases between them. Germline lookup yields CDR1 MNHEY and CDR2 SVGEGT. The chain's CDR3 is CASSSPQGPGQPQHF. CDR3 in DNA: TGTGCCAGCAGTTCGCCACAAGGACCGGGACAGCCCCAGCATTTT.

This clonotype showed up just a few times. With the library built for alpha chains, this beta chain is off target and its frequency is not meaningful. The V gene is TRBV21-1, the J gene TRBJ2-1; whether TRBD2, the table's D call, matches the DNA was not checked. TRBV21-1 is assigned pseudogene status. This CDR3 region has 17 residues. CDR3 sequence reads: CASRRVGSTSGRDEQFF. CDR3 nucleotides: TGTGCCAGTCGGCGAGTTGGATCGACTAGCGGTCGTGATGAGCAGTTCTTC.